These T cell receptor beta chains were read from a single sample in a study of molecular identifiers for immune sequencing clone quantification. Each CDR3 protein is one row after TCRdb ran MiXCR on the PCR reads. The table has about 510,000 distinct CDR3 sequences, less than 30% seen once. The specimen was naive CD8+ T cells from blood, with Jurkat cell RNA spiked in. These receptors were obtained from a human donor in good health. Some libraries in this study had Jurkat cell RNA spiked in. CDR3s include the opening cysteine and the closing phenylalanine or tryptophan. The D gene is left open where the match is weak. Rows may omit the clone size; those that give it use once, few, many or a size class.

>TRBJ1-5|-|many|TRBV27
TGTGCCAGTAGCCAGGGGAGTAGTCAGCCCCAGCATTTT
CASSQGSSQPQHF
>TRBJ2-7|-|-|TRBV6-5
TGTGCCAGCAGTTACTCGGGGGGCGGGTTGGACGAGCAGTACTTC
CASSYSGGGLDEQYF
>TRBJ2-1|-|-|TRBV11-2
TGTGCCAGCAGCCCCTTCACCGGTGTGAGGGGTTGGGGCAATGAGCAGTTCTTC
CASSPFTGVRGWGNEQFF
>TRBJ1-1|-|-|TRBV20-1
TGCAGTGCTAGAGAGGCAGGGAAAGCTTTCTTT
CSAREAGKAFF
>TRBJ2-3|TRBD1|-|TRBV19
TGTGCCAGTACACCCCGGACAGGTGAAGACACAGATACGCAGTATTTT
CASTPRTGEDTDTQYF
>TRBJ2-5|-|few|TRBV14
TGTGCCAGCAGCCAAGTCGCTCAGTTGGTAGTATGCCAAGAGACCCAGTACTTC
CASSQVAQLVVCQETQYF
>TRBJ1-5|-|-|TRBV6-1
TGTGCCAGCAGTGAAGCACCGGGGAGCAATCAGCCCCAGCATTTT
CASSEAPGSNQPQHF
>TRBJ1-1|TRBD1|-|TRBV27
TGTGCCAGCAGGTTAGGGACAGCCACTGAAGCTTTCTTT
CASRLGTATEAFF
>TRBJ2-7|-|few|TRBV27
TGTGCCAGCAGCGCGGGCGAGGGCTACGAGCAGTACTTC
CASSAGEGYEQYF
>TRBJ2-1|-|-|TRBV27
TGTGCCAGCAGTTCCTACTCCCCGAGCTCCTACAATGAGCAGTTCTTC
CASSSYSPSSYNEQFF
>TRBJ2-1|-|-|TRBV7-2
TGTGCCAGCAGCTTAGATTTGGCCTCCTCCTACAATGAGCAGTTCTTC
CASSLDLASSYNEQFF
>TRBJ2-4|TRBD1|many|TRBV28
TGTGCCAGCAGTATGCCGACAGGGGGTATAACCAAAAACATTCAGTACTTC
CASSMPTGGITKNIQYF
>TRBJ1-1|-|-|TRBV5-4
TGTGCCAGCAGCTTGAATTGGGGAAAGTCTGAAGCTTTCTTT
CASSLNWGKSEAFF
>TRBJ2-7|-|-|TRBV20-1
TGCAGTGCTAGTGGTACAAGATGGTACGAGCAGTACTTC
CSASGTRWYEQYF
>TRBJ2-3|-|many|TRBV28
TGTGCCAGCAGTTTTACCGACAGGGACTACACAGATACGCAGTATTTT
CASSFTDRDYTDTQYF
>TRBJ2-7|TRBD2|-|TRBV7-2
TGTGCCAGCAGCTTTGGACTAGCGGGAGGGTACGAGCAGTACTTC
CASSFGLAGGYEQYF
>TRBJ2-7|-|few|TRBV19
TGTGCCAGTAGTATAGATTCCGGGGGTTCGCCATCGGCTGAGCAGTACTTC
CASSIDSGGSPSAEQYF
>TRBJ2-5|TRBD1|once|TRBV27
TGTGCCAGCGGGACAGGGGTTGGGGAGACCCAGTACTTC
CASGTGVGETQYF
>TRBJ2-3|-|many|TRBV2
TGTGCCAGCAGTCCCTTTTTTGGAAGGGCCCGGGATACGCAGTATTTT
CASSPFFGRARDTQYF
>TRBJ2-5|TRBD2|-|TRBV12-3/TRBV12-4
TGTGCCAGCAGACTCGGACTAGCGGGGGACCAAGAGACCCAGTACTTC
CASRLGLAGDQETQYF
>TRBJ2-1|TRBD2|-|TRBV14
TGTGCCAGCAGCCCCCAGCGGGGGCTCGATGAGCGGTTCTTC
CASSPQRGLDERFF
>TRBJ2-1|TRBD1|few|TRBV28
TGTGCCAGCAGTTACCCGGGACAGGTGCTCTCCTACAATGAGCAGTTCTTC
CASSYPGQVLSYNEQFF
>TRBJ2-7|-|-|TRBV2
TGTGCCTGCAGTGAAGACGAGAGGGGACAAACCTACGAGCAGTACTTC
CACSEDERGQTYEQYF
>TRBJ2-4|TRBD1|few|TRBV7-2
TGTGCCAGCAGCCCGGGACAGGGATGGAACATTCAGTACTTC
CASSPGQGWNIQYF
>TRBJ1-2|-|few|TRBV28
TGTGCCAGCAGTTTAGGCAATAACTATGGCTACACCTTC
CASSLGNNYGYTF
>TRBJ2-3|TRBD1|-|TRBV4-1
TGCGCCAGCAGCCAGGGGGTGGGACAGGATATTGGAGATACGCAGTATTTT
CASSQGVGQDIGDTQYF
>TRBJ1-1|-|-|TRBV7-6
TGTGCCAGCAGCTTAGATGGCAGTCGAGGTACTGAAGCTTTCTTT
CASSLDGSRGTEAFF
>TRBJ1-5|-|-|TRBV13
TGTGCCAGCGGCTTAGGGGGGGACGGACAGCCCCAGCATTTT
CASGLGGDGQPQHF
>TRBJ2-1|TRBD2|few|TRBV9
TGTGCCAGCAGCCGGTTCGGGACTAGTGGTATCGATGAGCAGTTCTTC
CASSRFGTSGIDEQFF
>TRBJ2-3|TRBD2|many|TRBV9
TGTGCCAGCAGCGTAGCAGCGGGGTCCGCAGATACGCAGTATTTT
CASSVAAGSADTQYF
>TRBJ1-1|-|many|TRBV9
TGTGCCAGCAATACAGAAGAGAACACTGAAGCTTTCTTT
CASNTEENTEAFF
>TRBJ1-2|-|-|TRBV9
TGTGCCAGCAGCCCGTCCCAGTCTGCCTACTATGGCTACACCTTC
CASSPSQSAYYGYTF
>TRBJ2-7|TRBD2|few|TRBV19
TGTGCCACTGTAGCGGGTTCCCCCTACGAGCAGTACTTT
CATVAGSPYEQYF
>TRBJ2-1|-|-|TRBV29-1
TGCAGCGGTGAGGGGACCTCTCCGTACAATGAGCAGTTCTTC
CSGEGTSPYNEQFF
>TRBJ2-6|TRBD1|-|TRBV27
TGTGCCAGCAGTGTAGGGACAGTTAGGTCTGGGACCAACTTCCTGACTTTC
CASSVGTVRSGTNFLTF
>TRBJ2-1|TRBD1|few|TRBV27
TGTGCCAGCAGTCCCGGGACAGCCATCTACAATGAGCAGTTCTTC
CASSPGTAIYNEQFF
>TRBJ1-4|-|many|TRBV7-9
TGTGCCAGCAGCCTAGGGGCTGAAAAACTGTTTTTT
CASSLGAEKLFF
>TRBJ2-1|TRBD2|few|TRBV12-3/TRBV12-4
TGTGCCAGCACCCGAAGCGGGACCAGCTCCTACAATGAGCAGTTCTTC
CASTRSGTSSYNEQFF
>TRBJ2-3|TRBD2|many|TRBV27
TGTGCCAGCAGTTTCCAACTAGCGGGATCAGATACGCAGTATTTT
CASSFQLAGSDTQYF
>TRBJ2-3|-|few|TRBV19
TGTGCCAGTAGTAAGGCCAGGGGAACAGATACGCAGTATTTT
CASSKARGTDTQYF
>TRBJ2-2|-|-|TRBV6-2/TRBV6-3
TGTGCCAGCAGTCCCGACAGGATGCGTAACACCGGGGAGCTGTTTTTT
CASSPDRMRNTGELFF